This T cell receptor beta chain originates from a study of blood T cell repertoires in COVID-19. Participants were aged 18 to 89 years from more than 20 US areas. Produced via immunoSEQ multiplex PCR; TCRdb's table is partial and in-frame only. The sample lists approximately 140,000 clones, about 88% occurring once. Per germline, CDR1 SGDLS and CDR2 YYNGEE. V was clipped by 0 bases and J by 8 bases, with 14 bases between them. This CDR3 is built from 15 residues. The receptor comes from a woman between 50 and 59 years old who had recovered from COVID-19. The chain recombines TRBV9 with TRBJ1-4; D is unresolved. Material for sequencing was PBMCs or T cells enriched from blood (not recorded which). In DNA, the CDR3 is TGTGCCAGCAGCGTAGAAAGGACGGCGGGGGAAAAACTGTTTTTT. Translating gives CASSVERTAGEKLFF.